The clone carrying this T cell receptor (beta chain) has at least ten counts. Its antigen is unknown. These data originate in a study of metastatic and nonmetastatic thyroid tumors. For the study at large: Across peripheral blood and tumor or nodule tissue samples taken from malignant and benign thyroid patients, the repertoires were compared with one another.

Study-wide results and caveats: Reported TCR beta diversity, measured in blood and tumor, was significantly higher for malignant thyroid tumors than for benign nodules.

Treatment of any kind had been given to no patient before thyroid surgery. Under the authors' procedure: What underpinned the distant-metastasis classifier for papillary thyroid cancer was the set of CDR3 differences across clinicopathological groups. TCRdb called clones again from the PCR reads with MiXCR. TCRdb's processing, not the authors', yielded these V and J calls. The sample has 45,000 or so clones; about 4% are singletons. Germline values: CDR1 LNHNV, CDR2 YYDKDF (reference sequence). This CDR3 comprises 14 residues. The V end was cut by 5 bases, the J end by 1 base, with 9 bases between. The sample was blood. The chain links TRBV15 to TRBJ1-3; D gene ambiguous. The receptor was derived from a female donor with papillary thyroid cancer or a benign thyroid nodule (not recorded which). Some clones in this sample may be carry-over from other donors' samples. CDR3 DNA: TGTGCCACCAGCCCGAGAGGGTCTGGAAACACCATATATTTT. This sequence encodes CATSPRGSGNTIYF. The variable domain in full, with the rest retrieved from reference TRBV15 and TRBJ1-3, is DAMVIQNPRYQVTQFGKPVTLSCSQTLNHNVMYWYQQKSSQAPKLLFHYYDKDFNNEADTPDNFQSRRPNTSFCFLDIRSPGLGDTAMYLCATSPRGSGNTIYFGEGSWLTVV.